The TCR beta chain described here comes from a study of identifying expanded T cells in peripheral blood. Study observations and caveats: Clone count variance between approximately 2-week samples rose with total template count. Technical replicates showed around 1.1 changed clones; roughly two weeks 15 to 20; four weeks 19.

The assay was immunoSEQ multiplex PCR, and TCRdb's table has in-frame clones only and misses some. The sample includes about 80,000 clones, around 90% seen only once; the top ten take roughly 7.7%. This CDR3 is 12 amino acids long. Trimming removed 4 bases from V and 4 bases from J, with 3 bases in between. Germline V lookup: CDR1 SGHDT, CDR2 YYEEEE. Collection occurred without any documented infections or immune events in donors. In regard to this clone: Its antigen is as yet unknown.

The receptor comes from a person between 18 and 75 years old in good health. The gene calls are TRBV5-6 and TRBJ1-6; D remains unclear. The sample taken for sequencing was blood. CDR3 sequence: CASSQYNSPLHF. As DNA, the CDR3 is TGTGCCAGCAGCCAATATAATTCACCCCTCCACTTT.